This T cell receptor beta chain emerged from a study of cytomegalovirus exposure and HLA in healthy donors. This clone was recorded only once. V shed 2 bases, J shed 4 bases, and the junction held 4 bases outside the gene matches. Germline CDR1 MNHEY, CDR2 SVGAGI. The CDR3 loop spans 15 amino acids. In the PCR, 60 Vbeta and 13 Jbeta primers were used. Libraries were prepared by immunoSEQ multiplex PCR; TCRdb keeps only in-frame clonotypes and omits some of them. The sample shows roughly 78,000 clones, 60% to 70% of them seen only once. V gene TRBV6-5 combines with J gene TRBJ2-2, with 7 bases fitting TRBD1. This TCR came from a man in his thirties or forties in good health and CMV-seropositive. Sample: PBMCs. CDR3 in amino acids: CASSYNEGATGELFF. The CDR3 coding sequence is TGTGCCAGCAGTTACAACGAGGGGGCCACCGGGGAGCTGTTTTTT.